These T cell receptor beta chains were read from a single sample in a study of identical twins. TCRdb processed the 5' RACE reads anew with MiXCR; each CDR3 protein has one entry. The repertoire consists of around 650,000 distinct CDR3 sequences, with about 7.1% occurring once and the leading ten covering 1.6%. In addition, the sample was reused for a study of yellow fever vaccine responses in identical twins.

The source material was PBMCs. The receptors originated from a woman between 18 and 29 years old in good health. Each CDR3 is given with its conserved first and last residue. A D gene is named only where the DNA matches it firmly. Clone size is not always given. Where it is, it says once, few, many or a class for expanded clones.

v_call	j_call	clone_size	cdr3_length	d_call	cdr3_nt	cdr3_aa
TRBV6-5	TRBJ2-6	NA	15	NA	TGTGCCAGCAGTTATAGCGTATCTGGGGCCAACGTCCTGACTTTC	CASSYSVSGANVLTF
TRBV3-1	TRBJ2-1	NA	16	TRBD2	TGTGCCAGCAGCCAAGAAAGCGGGAGGGCCTACAATGAGCAGTTCTTC	CASSQESGRAYNEQFF
TRBV10-3	TRBJ2-7	many	14	NA	TGTGCCATCAGGGAGGGACAGAGTATCTACGAGCAGTACTTC	CAIREGQSIYEQYF
TRBV12-3/TRBV12-4	TRBJ2-2	NA	16	TRBD1	TGTGCCAGCAGTTTCGCCAGGACAGGGGTCACCGGGGAGCTGTTTTTT	CASSFARTGVTGELFF
TRBV10-1	TRBJ2-1	NA	17	TRBD1	TGCGCCAGCAGTGGGGCCCAGACAGGGATCTCCTACAATGAGCAGTTCTTC	CASSGAQTGISYNEQFF
TRBV16	TRBJ2-5	few	13	NA	TGTGCCAGCAACGTAGACCCCGGGGAGACCCAGTACTTC	CASNVDPGETQYF
TRBV3-1	TRBJ2-7	few	13	NA	TGTGCCAGCAGCCTTCAGGGGGGCTACGAGCAGTACTTC	CASSLQGGYEQYF
TRBV15	TRBJ2-2	many	14	NA	TGTGCCACCAGCAGGAGGGATCTTCCCGGGGAGCTGTTTTTT	CATSRRDLPGELFF
TRBV20-1	TRBJ2-2	few	17	NA	TGCAGTGCTAGAGATCCAGGGCAGGGGCTAACAACCGGGGAGCTGTTTTTT	CSARDPGQGLTTGELFF
TRBV20-1	TRBJ2-5	NA	13	TRBD2	TGCAGTCGGGAGGGACGGGACCGGGTGACCCAGTACTTC	CSREGRDRVTQYF
TRBV20-1	TRBJ1-2	many	14	NA	TGCAGTGCTAGAGTTGAGCAAACTTTAGGTGGCTACACCTTC	CSARVEQTLGGYTF
TRBV2	TRBJ2-1	few	14	NA	TGTGCCAGCAGTGGGCTTTTGGGAAAAAATGAGCAGTTCTTC	CASSGLLGKNEQFF
TRBV12-3/TRBV12-4	TRBJ2-5	many	12	TRBD2	TGTGCCAGCACCCTAGCGGGCGAGACCCAGTACTTC	CASTLAGETQYF
TRBV28	TRBJ1-6	few	16	NA	TGTGCCAGCAGCCTCCTCGGGGGCAACTCTCCCCTACCCCTCCACTTT	CASSLLGGNSPLPLHF
TRBV28	TRBJ2-7	NA	12	NA	TGTGCCAGCAATCCCAGGGTCCACGAGCAGTACTTC	CASNPRVHEQYF
TRBV5-6	TRBJ2-3	few	15	TRBD1	TGTGCCAGCAGCTTCAGGGGGACAGGGGTTATGATGCAGTATTTT	CASSFRGTGVMMQYF
TRBV4-1	TRBJ2-7	few	15	TRBD1	TGCGCCAGCAGCCCAGGGACAGCCTTCTCCTACGAGCAGTACTTC	CASSPGTAFSYEQYF
TRBV20-1	TRBJ1-5	NA	13	NA	TGCAGTGCTAGTTCACAGTTTAATCAGCCCCAGCATTTT	CSASSQFNQPQHF